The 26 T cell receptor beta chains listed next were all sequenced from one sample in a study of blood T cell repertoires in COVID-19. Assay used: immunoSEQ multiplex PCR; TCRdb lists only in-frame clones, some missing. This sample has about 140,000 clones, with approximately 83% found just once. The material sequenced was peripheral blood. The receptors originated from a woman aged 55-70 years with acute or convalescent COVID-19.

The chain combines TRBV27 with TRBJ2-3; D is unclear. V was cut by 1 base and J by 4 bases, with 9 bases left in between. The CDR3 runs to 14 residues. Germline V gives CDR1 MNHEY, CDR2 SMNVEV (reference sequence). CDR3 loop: CASSLYSTPDTQYF. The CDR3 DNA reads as TGTGCCAGCAGTTTATACTCCACCCCAGATACGCAGTATTTT.

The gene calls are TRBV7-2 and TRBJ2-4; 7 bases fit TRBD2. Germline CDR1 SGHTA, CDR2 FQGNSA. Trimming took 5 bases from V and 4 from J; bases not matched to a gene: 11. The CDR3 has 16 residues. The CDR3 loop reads CASSLYRDSGKNIQYF. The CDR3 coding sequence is TGTGCCAGCAGCCTATACCGGGATAGCGGGAAAAACATTCAGTACTTC.

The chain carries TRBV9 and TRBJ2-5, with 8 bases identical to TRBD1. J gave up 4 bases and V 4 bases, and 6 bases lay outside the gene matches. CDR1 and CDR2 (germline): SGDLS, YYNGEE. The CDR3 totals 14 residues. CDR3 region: CASSRGQGGETQYF. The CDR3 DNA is TGTGCCAGCAGCAGAGGACAGGGAGGAGAGACCCAGTACTTC.

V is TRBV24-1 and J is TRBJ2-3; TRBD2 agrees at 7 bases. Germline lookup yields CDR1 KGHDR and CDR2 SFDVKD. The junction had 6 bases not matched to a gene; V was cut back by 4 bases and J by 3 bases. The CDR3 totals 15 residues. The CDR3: CATSEAGDVTDTQYF. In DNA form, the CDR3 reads TGTGCCACCAGTGAGGCGGGAGATGTAACAGATACGCAGTATTTT.

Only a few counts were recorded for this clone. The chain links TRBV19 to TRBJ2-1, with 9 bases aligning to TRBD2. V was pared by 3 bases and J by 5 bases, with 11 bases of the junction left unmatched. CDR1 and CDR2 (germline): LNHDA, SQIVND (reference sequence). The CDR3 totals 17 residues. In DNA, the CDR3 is TGTGCCAGTAGTATGTTGTATCGACTAGCGGTAAACAATGAGCAGTTCTTC. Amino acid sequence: CASSMLYRLAVNNEQFF.

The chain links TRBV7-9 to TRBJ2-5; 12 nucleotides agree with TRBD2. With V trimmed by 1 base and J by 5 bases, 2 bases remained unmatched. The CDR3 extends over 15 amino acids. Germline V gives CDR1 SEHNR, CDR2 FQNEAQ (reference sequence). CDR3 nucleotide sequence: TGTGCCAGCAGCTTAGGGACTAGCGGGAAGGAGACCCAGTACTTC. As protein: CASSLGTSGKETQYF.

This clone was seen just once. The CDR3 sequence is CASSLVEGGLGYTF. The CDR3 DNA reads TGTGCCAGCAGCTTAGTGGAGGGGGGGTTGGGCTACACCTTC. This chain links TRBV7-2 with TRBJ1-2; D is perhaps TRBD1 (6 bases). The CDR3 spans 14 residues. Trimming shortened V by 1 base and J by 8 bases, and 14 bases separated the two germline ends. CDR1 SGHTA and CDR2 FQGNSA come from the germline V gene.

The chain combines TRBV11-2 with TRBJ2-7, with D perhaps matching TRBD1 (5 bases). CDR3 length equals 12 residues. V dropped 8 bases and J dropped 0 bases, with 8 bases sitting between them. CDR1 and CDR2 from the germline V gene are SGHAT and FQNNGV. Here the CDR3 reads CASATDSYEQYF. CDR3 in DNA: TGTGCCAGCGCGACAGACTCCTACGAGCAGTACTTC.

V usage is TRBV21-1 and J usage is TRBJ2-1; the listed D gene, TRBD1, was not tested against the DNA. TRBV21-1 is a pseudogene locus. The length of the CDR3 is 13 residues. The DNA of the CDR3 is TGTGCCAGCAGCTTCCTCGACAGGGGCCTACGACTCTTC. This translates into CASSFLDRGLRLF.

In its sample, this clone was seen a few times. The CDR3 nucleotides read TGTGCCAGCAGACAACCGGGACAGGGCTACGAGCAGTACTTC. Its translation: CASRQPGQGYEQYF. The rearrangement joins TRBV2 to TRBJ2-7; TRBD1 agrees at 9 bases. V shed 6 bases, J shed 3 bases, and the junction held 6 bases outside the gene matches. The CDR3 runs 14 residues. CDR1 and CDR2 from the germline V gene are SNHLY and FYNNEI.

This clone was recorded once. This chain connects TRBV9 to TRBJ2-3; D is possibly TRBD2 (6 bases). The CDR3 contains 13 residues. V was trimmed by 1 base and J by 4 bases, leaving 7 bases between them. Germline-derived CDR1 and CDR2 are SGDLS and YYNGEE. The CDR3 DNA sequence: TGTGCCAGCAGCGTATGGGGGGCAGATACGCAGTATTTT. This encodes CASSVWGADTQYF.

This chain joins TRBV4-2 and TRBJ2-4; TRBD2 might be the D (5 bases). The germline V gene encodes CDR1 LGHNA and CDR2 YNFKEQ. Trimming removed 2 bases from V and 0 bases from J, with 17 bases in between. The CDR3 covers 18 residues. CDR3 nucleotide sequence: TGTGCCAGCAGCCAATTTTATGATGGCGGACTAGCCAAAAACATTCAGTACTTC. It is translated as CASSQFYDGGLAKNIQYF.

The CDR3, as DNA: TGTGCCAGCAGTGGGGGACAGACAGACTATGGCTACACCTTC. Amino acids: CASSGGQTDYGYTF. The J gene is TRBJ1-2, the V gene TRBV28; 7 bases line up with TRBD1. The V segment lost 5 bases and the J segment 3 bases; nucleotides outside the gene matches: 6. Germline V CDR1 and CDR2: MDHEN, SYDVKM. This CDR3 is 14 amino acids long.

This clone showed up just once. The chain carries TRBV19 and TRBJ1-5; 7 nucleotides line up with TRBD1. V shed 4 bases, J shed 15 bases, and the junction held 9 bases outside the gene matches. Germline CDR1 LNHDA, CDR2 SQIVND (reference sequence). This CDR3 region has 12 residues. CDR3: CASSTSRGASHF. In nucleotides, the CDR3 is TGTGCCAGTAGTACGAGCAGGGGGGCTTCGCATTTT.

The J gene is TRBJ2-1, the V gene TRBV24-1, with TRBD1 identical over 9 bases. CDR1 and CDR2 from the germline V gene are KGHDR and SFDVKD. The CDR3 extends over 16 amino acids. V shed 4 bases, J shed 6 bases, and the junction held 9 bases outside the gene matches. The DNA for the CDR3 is TGTGCCACCAGTGACCACCGGGACAGGGTGGTCAATGAGCAGTTCTTC. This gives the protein CATSDHRDRVVNEQFF.

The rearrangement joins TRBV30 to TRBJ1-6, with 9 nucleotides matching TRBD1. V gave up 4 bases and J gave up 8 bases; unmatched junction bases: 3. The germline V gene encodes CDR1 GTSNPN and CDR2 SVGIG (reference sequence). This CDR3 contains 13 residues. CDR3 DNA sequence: TGTGCCTGGACGGGACAGGGATATTCACCCCTCCACTTT. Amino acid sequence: CAWTGQGYSPLHF.

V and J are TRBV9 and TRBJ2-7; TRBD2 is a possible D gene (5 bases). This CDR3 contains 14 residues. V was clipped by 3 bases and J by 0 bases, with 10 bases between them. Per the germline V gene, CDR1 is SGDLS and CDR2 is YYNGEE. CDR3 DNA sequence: TGTGCCAGCAGCGCGACCGGGGACTCCTACGAGCAGTACTTC. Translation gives CASSATGDSYEQYF.

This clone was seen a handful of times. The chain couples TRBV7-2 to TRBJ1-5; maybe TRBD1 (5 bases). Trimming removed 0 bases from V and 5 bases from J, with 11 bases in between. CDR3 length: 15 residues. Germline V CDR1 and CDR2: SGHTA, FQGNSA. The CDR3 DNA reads TGTGCCAGCAGCTTAGCCCCAGGGAGGGATCAGCCCCAGCATTTT. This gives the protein CASSLAPGRDQPQHF. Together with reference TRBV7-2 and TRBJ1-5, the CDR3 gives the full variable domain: GAGVSQSPSNKVTEKGKDVELRCDPISGHTALYWYRQSLGQGLEFLIYFQGNSAPDKSGLPSDRFSAERTGGSVSTLTIQRTQQEDSAVYLCASSLAPGRDQPQHFGDGTRLSIL.

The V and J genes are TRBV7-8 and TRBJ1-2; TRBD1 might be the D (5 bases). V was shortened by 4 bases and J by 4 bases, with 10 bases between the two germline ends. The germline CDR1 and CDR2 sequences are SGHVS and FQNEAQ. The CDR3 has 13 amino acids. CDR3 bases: TGTGCCAGCAGCTCGCGGGGGGGCTATGGCTACACCTTC. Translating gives CASSSRGGYGYTF.

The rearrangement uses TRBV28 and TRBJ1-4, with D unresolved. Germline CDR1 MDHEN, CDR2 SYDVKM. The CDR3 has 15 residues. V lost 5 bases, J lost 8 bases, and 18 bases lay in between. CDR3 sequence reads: CASSVPLASGEKLFF. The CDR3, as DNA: TGTGCCAGCAGTGTCCCGCTCGCCTCGGGGGAAAAACTGTTTTTT.

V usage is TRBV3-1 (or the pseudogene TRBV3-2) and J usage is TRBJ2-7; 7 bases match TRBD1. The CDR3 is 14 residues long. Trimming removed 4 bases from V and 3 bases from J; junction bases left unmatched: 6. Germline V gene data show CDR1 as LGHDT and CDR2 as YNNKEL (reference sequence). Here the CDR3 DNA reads TGTGCCAGCAGCCGGGACAGCGCGGGCTACGAGCAGTACTTC. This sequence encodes CASSRDSAGYEQYF.

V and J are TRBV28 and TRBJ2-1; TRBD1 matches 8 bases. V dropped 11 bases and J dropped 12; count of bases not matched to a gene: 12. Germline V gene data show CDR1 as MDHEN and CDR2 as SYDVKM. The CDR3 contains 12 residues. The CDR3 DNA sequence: TGTGCCGCAGGGGAGAACAGGGGGAGGCAGTTCTTC. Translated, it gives CAAGENRGRQFF.

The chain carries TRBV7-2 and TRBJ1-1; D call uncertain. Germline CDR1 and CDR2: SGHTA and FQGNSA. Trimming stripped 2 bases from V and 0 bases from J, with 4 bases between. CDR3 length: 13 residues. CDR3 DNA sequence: TGTGCCAGCAGCTTATCAATGAACACTGAAGCTTTCTTT. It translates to CASSLSMNTEAFF.

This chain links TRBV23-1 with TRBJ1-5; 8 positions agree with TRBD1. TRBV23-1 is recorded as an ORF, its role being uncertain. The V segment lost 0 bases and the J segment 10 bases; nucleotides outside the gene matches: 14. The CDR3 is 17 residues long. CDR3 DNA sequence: TGCGCCAGCAGTCAATCAGCTGGGCAGGGGGCCGGAAAACCCCAGCATTTT. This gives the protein CASSQSAGQGAGKPQHF.

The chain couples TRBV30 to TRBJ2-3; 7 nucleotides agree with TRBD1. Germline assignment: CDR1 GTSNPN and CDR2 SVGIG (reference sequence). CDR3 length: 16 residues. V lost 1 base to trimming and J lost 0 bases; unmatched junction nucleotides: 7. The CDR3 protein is CAWSGGQSLSTDTQYF. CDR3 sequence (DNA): TGTGCCTGGAGTGGGGGACAGTCCTTAAGCACAGATACGCAGTATTTT.

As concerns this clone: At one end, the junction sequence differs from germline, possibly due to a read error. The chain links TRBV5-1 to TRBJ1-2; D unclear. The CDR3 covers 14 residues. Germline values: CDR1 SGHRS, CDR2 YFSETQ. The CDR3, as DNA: TGCGCCAGCAGCTTGGAGGGAGAGACTTATGACTACACCTTC. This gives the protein CASSLEGETYDYTF.